A selection of T cell receptor beta chains follows, all from one sample in a study of blood T cells in healthy people across ages. MiXCR, applied by TCRdb to the 5' RACE reads, yields one record per CDR3 protein. The sample records more than 800,000 distinct CDR3 sequences, around 45% being singletons. Sequenced material: blood. Every receptor here comes from a woman in her fifties or sixties in good health. Both conserved end residues are part of each CDR3. Each record gives: J gene, D gene, V gene, CDR3 protein. A D gene is named only where the DNA matches it firmly.

>TRBJ2-3|-|TRBV11-2
CASSLDLLSTDTQYF
>-|TRBD2|TRBV4-2
CASSQAGTSGSFGSCEQYF
>TRBJ2-7|-|TRBV29-1
CSVRSDIYEQYF
>TRBJ2-5|TRBD2|TRBV6-4
CASSISGRGDETQYF
>TRBJ2-1|-|TRBV24-1
CATMGPYNEQFF
>TRBJ2-1|TRBD2|TRBV6-2/TRBV6-3
CASSYLLSGGYNEQFF
>TRBJ2-7|TRBD2|TRBV20-1
CSARDNERETYEQYF
>-|-|TRBV12-3/TRBV12-4
CASSFRDNYEQYF
>TRBJ2-1|TRBD2|TRBV5-1
CASSVTSGRDLSSYNEQFF
>TRBJ2-1|TRBD2|TRBV11-2
CASSALLAGAYNEQFF
>TRBJ1-5|-|TRBV7-2
CASSIGQGSNQPQHF
>TRBJ2-7|TRBD2|TRBV20-1
CSARLEAGVPYEQYF
>TRBJ2-5|TRBD1|TRBV10-2
CASSALTGGLETRYF
>TRBJ2-1|-|TRBV20-1
CSAGRGTNEQFF
>TRBJ1-4|-|TRBV7-9
CASSLALHEKLFF
>TRBJ2-7|-|TRBV28
CASSLSVTSGEQYF
>TRBJ2-5|-|TRBV20-1
CSARDGTAATETQYF
>TRBJ2-1|-|TRBV9
CASSGYREGQDEQFF
>TRBJ2-7|TRBD2|TRBV11-2
CASSLVRLGREEGYEQYF
>TRBJ2-3|TRBD1|TRBV12-3/TRBV12-4
CASREDRRSSTDTQYF
>TRBJ1-2|-|TRBV6-1
CASSEEAGYGYTF
>TRBJ2-1|-|TRBV10-3
CAISEGEVNTFF
>TRBJ2-2|-|TRBV29-1
CSVGSNTGELFF
>TRBJ1-2|-|TRBV29-1
CSVVREGTNYGYTF
>TRBJ2-6|-|TRBV12-3/TRBV12-4
CASSLPAGSSGANVLTF
>TRBJ1-6|TRBD1|TRBV27
CASSSGGYSPLHF
>TRBJ2-5|-|TRBV7-9
CASILAGPQETQYF
>TRBJ1-5|TRBD1|TRBV16
CASSQPGQGRQPQHF
>TRBJ2-1|-|TRBV21-1
CARIPGLAGGNEQFF
>TRBJ2-2|-|TRBV27
CASSLSRGRVYTGELFF
>TRBJ2-3|TRBD2|TRBV6-6
CASSYTRPGGVDTQYF
>TRBJ1-4|-|TRBV4-1
CASSRDNTNEKLFF
>TRBJ2-7|-|TRBV20-1
CSARGGGARYEQYF